These 16 T cell receptor beta chains were all obtained from the same sample, sequenced in a study of T cell changes during pregnancy in multiple sclerosis. Assay: immunoSEQ multiplex PCR; the TCRdb copy retains only in-frame clones and omits some. The sample lists over 25,000 clones; 89% were seen once. The input for sequencing was CD8+ T cells from peripheral blood mononuclear cells, taken in the third trimester of pregnancy. The receptors originated from a female donor with multiple sclerosis, enrolled in a pregnancy study.

The rearrangement links TRBV4-2 to TRBJ1-2; TRBD1 matches 9 bases. This CDR3 has 15 amino acids. Per the germline V gene, CDR1 is LGHNA and CDR2 is YNFKEQ. The trim removed 4 bases at V and 4 bases at J, leaving 7 bases unmatched. The CDR3 DNA is TGTGCCAGCAGCCTAAATCGACAGGGGGGCTATGGCTACACCTTC. It translates to CASSLNRQGGYGYTF.

The chain is built from TRBV4-1 and TRBJ2-7, with TRBD1 matching over 8 bases. CDR3 length: 16 amino acids. Per germline, CDR1 MGHRA and CDR2 YSYEKL. V shed 1 base, J shed 6 bases, and the junction held 11 bases outside the gene matches. CDR3 in amino acids: CASSQGIGQGLREQYF. The DNA of the CDR3 is TGCGCCAGCAGCCAAGGAATTGGACAGGGCCTTCGCGAGCAGTACTTC.

The rearrangement joins TRBV2 to TRBJ1-1, with D tentatively TRBD1 (5 bases). The V gene lost 2 bases and the J gene lost 0 bases, with 10 bases spanning the gap. Germline-derived CDR1 and CDR2 are SNHLY and FYNNEI. The CDR3 runs to 15 residues. The CDR3 coding sequence is TGTGCCAGCAGTGAAATTGACAGCTTGAACACTGAAGCTTTCTTT. Encoded protein: CASSEIDSLNTEAFF.

This rearrangement joins TRBV9 to TRBJ1-6, with D unresolved. The CDR3 spans 14 residues. The germline CDR1 and CDR2 sequences are SGDLS and YYNGEE. Trimming removed 0 bases from V and 4 bases from J, with 5 bases in between. The CDR3 is CASSVGPYNSPLHF. The CDR3 nucleotides read TGTGCCAGCAGCGTAGGTCCATATAATTCACCCCTCCACTTT.

The V gene is TRBV9, the J gene TRBJ2-1; TRBD1 aligns across 10 bases. CDR1 and CDR2 from the germline V gene are SGDLS and YYNGEE. V lost 3 bases and J lost 6; bases outside the gene matches: 6. CDR3 length: 15 amino acids. The CDR3 loop reads CASSAPTGGRNEQFF. DNA of the CDR3: TGTGCCAGCAGCGCCCCGACAGGGGGCCGCAATGAGCAGTTCTTC.

This sequence joins TRBV29-1 and TRBJ2-1; TRBD2 matches 11 bases. The CDR3 is 16 residues long. The trim removed 4 bases at V and 0 bases at J, leaving 5 bases unmatched. Per germline, CDR1 SQVTM and CDR2 ANQGSEA. The CDR3 DNA is TGCAGCGTTGCGGGACTAGCGGCTTACTCCTACAATGAGCAGTTCTTC. Its translation: CSVAGLAAYSYNEQFF.

The chain carries TRBV30 and TRBJ1-1; the match to TRBD1 covers 7 bases. The ends lost 6 bases at V and 6 bases at J; junction bases unmatched: 7. The CDR3 covers 12 residues. Looked up from germline, CDR1 is GTSNPN and CDR2 is SVGIG (reference sequence). Here the CDR3 DNA reads TGTGCCTGTTGGACAGGTTCCGCTGAAGCTTTCTTT. This sequence encodes CACWTGSAEAFF.

CDR3: CASSLGTGFFDEQFF. The CDR3 DNA follows: TGTGCCAGCAGCCTCGGGACAGGGTTTTTCGATGAGCAGTTCTTC. The V and J genes are TRBV14 and TRBJ2-1, with 9 bases matching TRBD1. The trim removed 4 bases at V and 8 bases at J, leaving 9 bases unmatched. This CDR3 is 15 amino acids long. CDR1 SGHDN and CDR2 FVKESK come from the germline V gene.

CDR3 nucleotides: TGTGCCAGCAGGGGGTTAGACAGGGGGCGTGAGAATGAGCAGTTCTTC. It translates to CASRGLDRGRENEQFF. The chain joins TRBV28 to TRBJ2-1, with 10 bases that match TRBD1. Germline-derived CDR1 and CDR2 are MDHEN and SYDVKM. The ends lost 6 bases at V and 7 bases at J; junction bases unmatched: 12. CDR3 length equals 16 residues.

In DNA, the CDR3 is TGTGCCAGCTCACTCCGGGACAGGGAGCCTGAAGCTTTCTTT. It encodes CASSLRDREPEAFF. The V gene is TRBV18, the J gene TRBJ1-1; 9 bases line up with TRBD1. The V gene's germline CDR1 is KGHSH and CDR2 LQKENI. The CDR3 is 14 residues long. Trimming took 4 bases from V and 6 from J; bases not matched to a gene: 6.

This chain joins TRBV7-9 and TRBJ2-7; TRBD1 aligns across 9 bases. Germline trimming cut 4 bases from V and 1 base from J; bases unmatched to any gene: 2. The CDR3 covers 14 residues. Germline CDR1 is SEHNR and CDR2 is FQNEAQ (reference sequence). CDR3 amino acids: CASSWDRASYEQYF. The CDR3 nucleotides are TGTGCCAGCAGCTGGGACAGGGCTTCCTACGAGCAGTACTTC.

J is TRBJ2-1 and V is TRBV2, with 13 positions matching TRBD2. V trimming: 5 bases; J trimming: 5 bases; junction bases outside the gene matches: 3. Per the germline V gene, CDR1 is SNHLY and CDR2 is FYNNEI. CDR3 length equals 15 residues. CDR3 DNA sequence: TGTGCCAGCAGTCGACTAGCGGGGGGCCACAATGAGCAGTTCTTC. Translating gives CASSRLAGGHNEQFF.

The gene calls are TRBV5-1 and TRBJ2-2; weak D call: TRBD1 (6 bases). The CDR3 is 17 amino acids. Germline loops: CDR1 SGHRS, CDR2 YFSETQ. Trimming took 1 base from V and 1 from J, leaving 14 bases between them. The chain's CDR3 is CASSLLGWGQNTGELFF. The CDR3 DNA reads TGCGCCAGCAGCTTGTTGGGTTGGGGACAGAACACCGGGGAGCTGTTTTTT.

The chain employs TRBV29-1 and TRBJ2-7; 10 positions match TRBD1. The V and J ends lost 6 bases and 4 bases, in that order; junction bases with no gene match: 3. CDR3 length: 12 amino acids. Germline values: CDR1 SQVTM, CDR2 ANQGSEA. CDR3 nucleotide sequence: TGCAGCGTAGGACAGGGGGGATACGAGCAGTACTTC. Translating gives CSVGQGGYEQYF.

This chain links TRBV6-5 with TRBJ2-1; D is possibly TRBD1 (6 bases). The CDR3 spans 14 residues. Germline CDR1 is MNHEY and CDR2 is SVGAGI. Trimming shortened V by 4 bases and J by 7 bases, and 14 bases separated the two germline ends. The CDR3 DNA sequence: TGTGCCAGCAGTTCTCCGGACAGCCCTAATGAGCAGTTCTTC. This encodes CASSSPDSPNEQFF.

This clone has just one count. The V call is TRBV7-2, the J call TRBJ1-1; TRBD1 might be the D (5 bases). CDR3 length equals 13 residues. V lost 5 bases and J lost 4, with 11 bases in between. The V gene's germline CDR1 is SGHTA and CDR2 FQGNSA. Here the CDR3 reads CASSQQQGTEAFF. CDR3 nucleotides: TGTGCCAGCAGCCAACAGCAGGGCACTGAAGCTTTCTTT.